A selection of T cell receptor beta chains follows, all from one sample in a study of T cell responses to AZD1222 COVID-19 vaccine. The table came from immunoSEQ multiplex PCR; TCRdb's copy has only in-frame clones and leaves some out. Here the sample spans tens of thousands of clones, around 82% being singletons. The sample in question was peripheral blood, obtained on day 0 of AZD1222 vaccination. Receptor source: an adult in good health. CDR3s include the opening cysteine and the closing phenylalanine or tryptophan. Fields, in order: V gene, J gene, D gene, CDR3 length, clone size, CDR3 protein, CDR3 DNA. D genes are given only for firm matches. The size field is filled for only some rows; it gives once, few, many or a size class.

v_gene: TRBV7-2
j_gene: TRBJ2-7
d_gene: TRBD2
len: 14
abundance: -
CDR3aa: CASASSGRFDEQYF
CDR3nt: TGTGCCAGCGCCTCTAGCGGGAGGTTCGACGAGCAGTACTTC

v_gene: TRBV7-9
j_gene: TRBJ2-1
d_gene: -
len: 14
abundance: few
CDR3aa: CASSLGLVGNEQFF
CDR3nt: TGTGCCAGCAGCTTAGGCCTAGTGGGGAATGAGCAGTTCTTC

v_gene: TRBV3-1/TRBV3-2
j_gene: TRBJ2-1
d_gene: TRBD2
len: 18
abundance: -
CDR3aa: CASSRPRRGGTIINEQFF
CDR3nt: TGTGCCAGCAGCCGACCCAGAAGGGGAGGGACTATTATCAATGAGCAGTTCTTC

v_gene: TRBV6-5
j_gene: TRBJ1-6
d_gene: TRBD1
len: 15
abundance: -
CDR3aa: CASSYEGQGASPLHF
CDR3nt: TGTGCCAGCAGTTACGAAGGACAGGGCGCATCACCCCTCCACTTT

v_gene: TRBV5-8
j_gene: TRBJ1-1
d_gene: TRBD1
len: 15
abundance: -
CDR3aa: CASSKATGKTTEAFF
CDR3nt: TGTGCCAGCAGTAAGGCGACAGGGAAGACAACTGAAGCTTTCTTT

v_gene: TRBV29-1
j_gene: TRBJ1-2
d_gene: -
len: 13
abundance: -
CDR3aa: CSVGVGEKYGYTF
CDR3nt: TGCAGCGTTGGGGTCGGCGAGAAGTATGGCTACACCTTC

v_gene: TRBV5-4
j_gene: TRBJ1-1
d_gene: TRBD1
len: 16
abundance: few
CDR3aa: CASSRPGTGGGTEAFF
CDR3nt: TGTGCCAGCAGCCGTCCCGGGACAGGGGGAGGCACTGAAGCTTTCTTT

v_gene: TRBV29-1
j_gene: TRBJ2-3
d_gene: TRBD2
len: 14
abundance: -
CDR3aa: CSAVTSGGGYTQYF
CDR3nt: TGCAGCGCCGTGACTAGCGGGGGGGGCTATACGCAGTATTTT

v_gene: TRBV28
j_gene: TRBJ1-1
d_gene: TRBD1
len: 17
abundance: -
CDR3aa: CASSSPSTGGRGTEAFF
CDR3nt: TGTGCCAGCAGCTCACCGTCGACAGGGGGTAGAGGAACTGAAGCTTTCTTT

v_gene: TRBV5-1
j_gene: TRBJ2-3
d_gene: -
len: 16
abundance: once
CDR3aa: CASSFAAGYGTDTQYF
CDR3nt: TGCGCCAGCAGCTTTGCGGCAGGGTACGGCACAGATACGCAGTATTTT

v_gene: TRBV18
j_gene: TRBJ2-3
d_gene: -
len: 12
abundance: few
CDR3aa: CASSDSLDTQYF
CDR3nt: TGTGCCAGCTCGGACTCCCTGGATACGCAGTATTTT

v_gene: TRBV5-4
j_gene: TRBJ1-2
d_gene: TRBD1
len: 16
abundance: -
CDR3aa: CASSTPDRGFDYGYTF
CDR3nt: TGTGCCAGCAGCACCCCGGACAGGGGATTTGACTATGGCTACACCTTC

v_gene: TRBV7-2
j_gene: TRBJ2-2
d_gene: -
len: 13
abundance: -
CDR3aa: CASSLGLPGELFF
CDR3nt: TGTGCCAGCAGCTTGGGACTCCCTGGGGAGCTGTTTTTT

v_gene: TRBV25-1
j_gene: TRBJ1-6
d_gene: -
len: 15
abundance: once
CDR3aa: CASSEGVRLNSPLHF
CDR3nt: TGTGCCAGCAGTGAAGGAGTGAGGTTAAATTCACCCCTCCACTTT

v_gene: TRBV28
j_gene: TRBJ1-4
d_gene: -
len: 13
abundance: -
CDR3aa: CASLTAGGEKLFF
CDR3nt: TGTGCCAGCTTGACAGCGGGAGGAGAAAAACTGTTTTTT

v_gene: TRBV29-1
j_gene: TRBJ2-7
d_gene: -
len: 13
abundance: -
CDR3aa: CSVADRLTYEQYF
CDR3nt: TGCAGCGTTGCCGACAGACTAACCTACGAGCAGTACTTC

v_gene: TRBV30
j_gene: TRBJ1-3
d_gene: TRBD1
len: 16
abundance: -
CDR3aa: CAWRGGDRDTGNTIYF
CDR3nt: TGTGCCTGGAGGGGTGGTGACAGGGATACTGGAAACACCATATATTTT

v_gene: TRBV3-1/TRBV3-2
j_gene: TRBJ2-1
d_gene: TRBD1
len: 13
abundance: -
CDR3aa: CASSQEGRQGKFF
CDR3nt: TGTGCCAGCAGCCAAGAAGGACGACAGGGGAAGTTCTTC

v_gene: TRBV29-1
j_gene: TRBJ1-3
d_gene: -
len: 14
abundance: -
CDR3aa: CSVAGGLKGNTIYF
CDR3nt: TGCAGCGTTGCGGGGGGGCTCAAAGGAAACACCATATATTTT

v_gene: TRBV2
j_gene: TRBJ2-5
d_gene: TRBD2
len: 14
abundance: -
CDR3aa: CASSEPAGGETQYF
CDR3nt: TGTGCCAGCAGTGAACCAGCGGGAGGAGAGACCCAGTACTTC

v_gene: TRBV24-1
j_gene: TRBJ1-3
d_gene: -
len: 14
abundance: -
CDR3aa: CATSDRSSGNTIYF
CDR3nt: TGTGCCACCAGTGATAGGTCCTCTGGAAACACCATATATTTT

v_gene: TRBV18
j_gene: TRBJ2-3
d_gene: -
len: 12
abundance: -
CDR3aa: CASSPSPDTQYF
CDR3nt: TGTGCCAGCTCCCCCAGTCCCGATACGCAGTATTTT

v_gene: TRBV24-1
j_gene: TRBJ2-3
d_gene: TRBD2
len: 17
abundance: -
CDR3aa: CATSDLHSGEGTDTQYF
CDR3nt: TGTGCCACCAGTGATTTGCATTCGGGGGAGGGGACAGATACGCAGTATTTT

v_gene: TRBV4-2
j_gene: TRBJ1-2
d_gene: -
len: 13
abundance: once
CDR3aa: CASSQGNLYGYTF
CDR3nt: TGTGCCAGCAGCCAGGGGAACCTCTATGGCTACACCTTC

v_gene: TRBV28
j_gene: TRBJ1-3
d_gene: TRBD1
len: 14
abundance: -
CDR3aa: CASIDRGKGNTIYF
CDR3nt: TGTGCCAGCATAGACAGGGGAAAAGGAAACACCATATATTTT

v_gene: TRBV7-6
j_gene: TRBJ1-2
d_gene: -
len: 14
abundance: -
CDR3aa: CASSLAYQNYGYTF
CDR3nt: TGTGCCAGCAGCTTAGCTTACCAAAACTATGGCTACACCTTC

v_gene: TRBV6-6
j_gene: TRBJ2-5
d_gene: -
len: 13
abundance: -
CDR3aa: CASSSTLSETQYF
CDR3nt: TGTGCCAGCAGTTCCACATTGTCGGAGACCCAGTACTTC